This is a list of T cell receptor beta chains from one sample in a study of control samples from healthy donors and cancer patients. This table comes from immunoSEQ multiplex PCR, and its TCRdb copy is limited to in-frame clones, with some not included. The sample holds 85,000 to 95,000 clones, around 80% seen once. The sample comprised blood. The source is a woman aged 60-75 years in good health. The CDR3 runs from the conserved cysteine through the conserved F or W. The D gene is left open where the match is weak. Size tells how often a clone was seen (once, few, many) or the class of an expanded clone, and some rows leave it out.

DNA: TGTGCCAGCAGTTATACCGGAACTAATGAAAAACTGTTTTTT; CDR3: CASSYTGTNEKLFF; V: TRBV28; size: .; D: .; J: TRBJ1-4
DNA: TGTGCCAGCAGTTTGGGCCCAGGGGCTGGAAACACCATATATTTT; CDR3: CASSLGPGAGNTIYF; V: TRBV6-6; size: .; D: .; J: TRBJ1-3
DNA: TGTGCCAGCAGCCCGCTAGCGGGGCTCTACAATGAGCAGTTCTTC; CDR3: CASSPLAGLYNEQFF; V: TRBV7-2; size: few; D: TRBD2; J: TRBJ2-1
DNA: TGTGCCAGCAGCCCCGGCGGGACGAACTCCTACAATGAGCAGTTCTTC; CDR3: CASSPGGTNSYNEQFF; V: TRBV7-9; size: .; D: .; J: TRBJ2-1
DNA: TGTGCCAGTAACAGTCCCCTTAATCAGCCCCAGCATTTT; CDR3: CASNSPLNQPQHF; V: TRBV19; size: .; D: .; J: TRBJ1-5
DNA: TGCGCCAGCAGTGATCGCACCGGGGAGCTGTTTTTT; CDR3: CASSDRTGELFF; V: TRBV4-1; size: .; D: .; J: TRBJ2-2
DNA: TGTGCCAGCAGCACTACTTTAACGCAGTATTTT; CDR3: CASSTTLTQYF; V: TRBV14; size: .; D: .; J: TRBJ2-3
DNA: TGTGCCAGCAGCCGGGAAGGGCACTTTAGCAATCAGCCCCAGCATTTT; CDR3: CASSREGHFSNQPQHF; V: TRBV7-9; size: few; D: .; J: TRBJ1-5
DNA: TGCAGTGCTCGTGGGGGACTAGCGGGACAAGAGACCCAGTACTTC; CDR3: CSARGGLAGQETQYF; V: TRBV20-1; size: few; D: TRBD2; J: TRBJ2-5
DNA: TGTGCCACCAGCAGGGAGACAGGGATGAACACTGAAGCTTTCTTT; CDR3: CATSRETGMNTEAFF; V: TRBV15; size: .; D: TRBD1; J: TRBJ1-1
DNA: TGTGCCAGCAGCGACTCCGGGACAGGGAACACTGAAGCTTTCTTT; CDR3: CASSDSGTGNTEAFF; V: TRBV5-4; size: .; D: TRBD1; J: TRBJ1-1
DNA: TGTGCCAGCAGTAGCGGGACATCCTACAATGAGCAGTTCTTC; CDR3: CASSSGTSYNEQFF; V: TRBV5-4; size: .; D: TRBD2; J: TRBJ2-1
DNA: TGCGCCAGCAGCCCGATTGGACTAGATGAGCAGTTCTTC; CDR3: CASSPIGLDEQFF; V: TRBV4-1; size: .; D: TRBD2; J: TRBJ2-1
DNA: TGCAGCGTTGAGACGCGGAACTACGAGCAGTACTTC; CDR3: CSVETRNYEQYF; V: TRBV29-1; size: .; D: .; J: TRBJ2-7